What follows describes a single TCR beta chain. The data were taken from a study of T cells in localized non-small cell lung cancer. Assay used: immunoSEQ multiplex PCR; TCRdb lists only in-frame clones, some missing. This table holds about 2,000 clones, about a sixth found once. This CDR3 has 14 amino acids. CDR1 is MNHGY, CDR2 SAAAGT, per germline. V dropped 2 bases and J dropped 0 bases, with 5 bases sitting between them. Sequenced here: lung tumor tissue, sampled before any cancer treatment. The receptor's source is a female donor at least 60 years old with stage I squamous cell lung carcinoma. The rearrangement joins TRBV6-8 to TRBJ1-3; no clear D gene. The CDR3 spells CASSYLSSGNTIYF. DNA of the CDR3: TGTGCCAGCAGTTACCTAAGCTCTGGAAACACCATATATTTT.